This TCR beta chain was identified in a study of T cell repertoires in cytomegalovirus infection. Study-wide results and limits: Summed frequency of shared TCR beta families picked out CMV carriers who also had the relevant HLA.

There are many counts of this clonotype. Its antigen remains unknown. In TCRdb, the reads were re-called with MiXCR into one record per CDR3 protein. The sample lists about 150,000 distinct CDR3 sequences, about 25% occurring once. The germline CDR1 and CDR2 sequences are MNHEY and SMNVEV (reference sequence). This CDR3 region has 12 residues. With 2 bases removed from V and 6 bases from J, the gap between germline ends came to 7 bases. This chain links TRBV27 with TRBJ1-1; unclear D gene. This sequence was found in a human donor in good health (CMV status not recorded). Some clones in this sample may be carry-over from other donors' samples. Sequenced material: PBMCs. CDR3 loop: CASSLLGSEAFF. The CDR3, as DNA: TGTGCCAGCAGTTTACTCGGGTCTGAAGCTTTCTTT.